The sequence of this T cell receptor beta chain was determined in a study of Ad26.COV2.S vaccination and SARS-CoV-2 variants. The CDR3 loop spans 18 amino acids. Germline V lookup: CDR1 SGHVS, CDR2 FNYEAQ. J was trimmed by 3 bases and V by 4 bases; bases with no gene match: 17. Sample treatment: roughly 19 received Ad26.COV2.S at low or high dose, single or two shots; about 5 received placebo; per-sample allocation not given. Specimen acquisition occurred on day 63 following the initial vaccine or placebo injection. Vaccination used an Ad26 vector expressing Wuhan-strain SARS-CoV-2 spike. Sequencing was performed with immunoSEQ multiplex PCR; in TCRdb, only in-frame clones are kept and a portion is missing. Seen here are about 350,000 clones, 80% to 90% observed once, and the top ten hold around 3.3%.

V usage is TRBV7-6 and J usage is TRBJ2-7; 8 nucleotides agree with TRBD2. The specimen comprised peripheral blood, sampled in a trial of Ad26.COV2.S vaccine versus placebo. This sequence originates from a person aged 18-60 years who received the Ad26.COV2.S COVID-19 vaccine or a placebo. CDR3 coding DNA: TGTGCCAGCAGCTCACTTAGGGAAAGCGGGGGTTACTTCTACGAGCAGTACTTC. The encoded protein is CASSSLRESGGYFYEQYF. The entire variable domain, with the rest obtained from reference TRBV7-6 and TRBJ2-7, is as follows: GAGVSQSPRYKVTKRGQDVALRCDPISGHVSLYWYRQALGQGPEFLTYFNYEAQQDKSGLPNDRFSAERPEGSISTLTIQRTEQRDSAMYRCASSSLRESGGYFYEQYFGPGTRLTVT.